A selection of T cell receptor beta chains follows, all from one sample in a study of regulatory and conventional T cells in RAG deficiency. Profiling relied on immunoSEQ multiplex PCR, and the TCRdb table lists in-frame clones only, not all of them. This sample carries roughly 20,000 clones, 87% of them seen once, and the ten largest clones take approximately 1.5%. This same sample was also part of a study on regulatory T cells.

The sample consisted of Tregs sorted from blood. These receptors were collected from a human donor in good health. CDR3s include the opening cysteine and the closing phenylalanine or tryptophan. The D gene is left open where the match is weak. Clone size is stated in some rows and not others, as once, few, many or a class when expanded.

V	size	J	D	CDR3	DNA
TRBV7-9	.	TRBJ2-3	TRBD2	CASSLGRGLAELSDTQYF	TGTGCCAGCAGCTTAGGACGCGGACTAGCGGAACTTTCAGATACGCAGTATTTT
TRBV6-5	.	TRBJ2-7	.	CASSRFRGSYEQYF	TGTGCCAGCAGTCGATTCAGGGGCTCATACGAGCAGTACTTC
TRBV29-1	.	TRBJ2-2	TRBD2	CSAGLAGGKTTGELFF	TGCAGCGCAGGACTAGCGGGGGGGAAGACGACCGGGGAGCTGTTTTTT
TRBV30	once	TRBJ2-7	TRBD2	CAWNPSGLLYEQYF	TGTGCCTGGAACCCTAGCGGGCTCCTATACGAGCAGTACTTC
TRBV19	.	TRBJ2-1	.	CASSRSGEVYNEQFF	TGTGCCAGTAGTAGGAGCGGAGAGGTCTACAATGAGCAGTTCTTC
TRBV6-1	.	TRBJ1-2	TRBD1	CASSLGQYYGYTF	TGTGCCAGCAGTTTGGGACAGTACTATGGCTACACCTTC
TRBV25-1	.	TRBJ1-1	.	CASSDTGALGAFF	TGTGCCAGCAGTGACACGGGGGCACTCGGGGCTTTCTTT
TRBV27	.	TRBJ2-6	.	CASSLLARASGANVLTF	TGTGCCAGCAGTCTCTTGGCCAGGGCATCTGGGGCCAACGTCCTGACTTTC
TRBV19	.	TRBJ2-5	.	CASSSGQSETQYF	TGTGCCAGTAGTTCCGGACAGTCGGAGACCCAGTACTTC
TRBV30	.	TRBJ2-7	TRBD2	CAGWTSGTYEQYF	TGTGCCGGGTGGACTAGCGGGACTTACGAGCAGTACTTC
TRBV6-1	.	TRBJ1-5	.	CASSVGIARNQPQHF	TGTGCCAGCAGTGTGGGTATAGCTCGCAATCAGCCCCAGCATTTT
TRBV11-2	.	TRBJ2-7	TRBD2	CASSRARSGSTIYEQYF	TGTGCCAGCAGCCGAGCGAGGAGCGGGAGTACGATTTACGAGCAGTACTTC
TRBV29-1	.	TRBJ2-3	.	CSVDFRRGADTQYF	TGCAGCGTTGACTTCAGGAGAGGGGCCGATACGCAGTATTTT
TRBV5-4	.	TRBJ2-1	TRBD2	CASSFRLADNNEQFF	TGTGCCAGCAGTTTTAGACTAGCGGATAACAATGAGCAGTTCTTC
TRBV4-1	once	TRBJ2-1	.	CASSQEEAVSSYNEQFF	TGCGCCAGCAGCCAAGAAGAGGCTGTAAGCTCCTACAATGAGCAGTTCTTC
TRBV7-9	.	TRBJ1-4	TRBD1	CASSFLTGGGTNEKLFF	TGTGCCAGCAGCTTTCTGACAGGGGGTGGAACTAATGAAAAACTGTTTTTT
TRBV5-4	.	TRBJ1-3	.	CASSLRGISGNTIYF	TGTGCCAGCAGCTTGAGGGGAATCTCTGGAAACACCATATATTTT
TRBV7-6	.	TRBJ2-3	TRBD1	CASSLGTGRGTDTQYF	TGTGCCAGCAGCTTAGGGACAGGGCGGGGCACAGATACGCAGTATTTT
TRBV19	.	TRBJ2-2	.	CASSDGKRGTGELFF	TGTGCCAGTAGTGATGGCAAGCGAGGCACCGGGGAGCTGTTTTTT
TRBV7-9	.	TRBJ1-1	.	CASSSNDRTGNTEAFF	TGTGCCAGCAGCAGTAATGACCGGACGGGGAACACTGAAGCTTTCTTT
TRBV30	few	TRBJ1-6	.	CAWSGGIGSPLHF	TGTGCCTGGAGTGGAGGGATAGGTTCACCCCTCCACTTT
TRBV19	.	TRBJ1-3	.	CASRSGTSNSGNTIYF	TGTGCCAGTAGGTCGGGCACCAGCAACTCTGGAAACACCATATATTTT
TRBV19	few	TRBJ2-7	.	CATQAAGSSYEQYF	TGTGCCACCCAGGCCGCAGGGAGCTCCTACGAGCAGTACTTC
TRBV2	.	TRBJ1-2	.	CASSEVRTYGYTF	TGTGCCAGCAGTGAGGTCAGGACGTATGGCTACACCTTC
TRBV6-5	.	TRBJ1-2	TRBD1	CASKRDSQGGYTF	TGTGCCAGCAAGAGGGACAGCCAAGGGGGCTACACCTTC
TRBV6-5	.	TRBJ2-2	.	CASSEVRRSGELFF	TGTGCCAGCAGTGAAGTCAGAAGGTCCGGGGAGCTGTTTTTT
TRBV9	.	TRBJ1-2	.	CASSVGMVLGATF	TGTGCCAGCAGCGTAGGGATGGTATTGGGGGCGACCTTC
TRBV5-8	.	TRBJ1-1	.	CASSLVRGGPTEAFF	TGTGCCAGCAGCTTGGTTCGGGGAGGGCCCACTGAAGCTTTCTTT
TRBV7-8	.	TRBJ2-3	TRBD2	CASSSPRGGRSLTDTQYF	TGTGCCAGCAGCTCCCCTCGGGGGGGCCGGAGCCTCACAGATACGCAGTATTTT